This TCR beta chain was identified in a study of blood T cell repertoires in COVID-19. Study details: PBMCs, B-cell-depleted T cells, or T cells provided the cDNA or gDNA that made up the material.

Study processing details: Amplification of reference gene primers provided the estimated nucleated cell counts. Only in-frame clones appear in the TCRdb table, and some are missing; sequencing was by immunoSEQ multiplex PCR. From that table come the V and J calls and clone size; the DNA was used to work out D and trimming. Among about 300,000 clones listed, approximately 86% were seen once. Germline V lookup: CDR1 MNHEY, CDR2 SMNVEV (reference sequence). V was cut by 6 bases and J by 0 bases, with 12 bases left in between. CDR3 length equals 15 residues. The sequence derives from a man aged 65 to 85 with acute or convalescent COVID-19. The V call is TRBV27, the J call TRBJ1-5, with D maybe TRBD1 (5 bases). The sequenced sample was peripheral blood. CDR3 coding DNA: TGTGCCAGCAGATTGGGACTGAATAGCAATCAGCCCCAGCATTTT. It specifies CASRLGLNSNQPQHF.